One and the same sample provided the 9 T cell receptor beta chains below, sequenced in a study of beta chain features in type 1 diabetes. Reverse transcribing all isolated RNA meant expressed TCRB transcripts were sequenced. Only in-frame clones appear in the TCRdb table, and some are missing; sequencing was by immunoSEQ multiplex PCR. The sample has about 320,000 clones, 14% seen once; the top ten hold 6.7%. Source material: central memory CD4+ T cells from blood. These receptors all come from a man younger than 40 in good health.

The chain combines TRBV4-3 with TRBJ1-2, with D unclear. The CDR3 totals 15 residues. V was pared by 1 base and J by 3 bases, with 12 bases between. CDR1 and CDR2 from the germline V gene are LGHNA and YSLEER. The CDR3 DNA follows: TGCGCCAGCAGCCAAGTTTCTCTTAGAGACTATGGCTACACCTTC. This translates into CASSQVSLRDYGYTF.

The genes are TRBV5-4 and TRBJ1-1; D call uncertain. The CDR3 sequence is 15 residues long. Trimming cost V 1 base and J 2 bases, with 12 bases left between them. Per germline, CDR1 SGHNT and CDR2 YYREEE (reference sequence). CDR3 sequence (DNA): TGTGCCAGCAGCTTGCGTGAGCCATTAAACACTGAAGCTTTCTTT. It translates to CASSLREPLNTEAFF.

This clone was detected only a few times. The rearrangement links TRBV4-1 to TRBJ2-3, with D tentatively TRBD2 (6 bases). CDR1 and CDR2 (germline): MGHRA, YSYEKL. V lost 1 base to trimming and J lost 2 bases, with 13 bases between them. This CDR3 has 16 residues. DNA for the CDR3: TGCGCCAGCAGCCAAGCATTTAGCGGAGCCACAGATACGCAGTATTTT. Translated, it gives CASSQAFSGATDTQYF.

This clone was counted a few times. The J gene is TRBJ1-4, the V gene TRBV7-8; D is unclear. Trimming stripped 6 bases from V and 5 bases from J, with 16 bases between. The CDR3 consists of 15 residues. Germline loops: CDR1 SGHVS, CDR2 FQNEAQ. The CDR3 region is CASRLTPGENEKLFF. In nucleotides, the CDR3 is TGTGCCAGCAGGCTAACACCGGGAGAAAATGAAAAACTGTTTTTT.

This chain joins TRBV10-3 and TRBJ1-1; 11 bases are shared with TRBD1. This CDR3 region has 15 residues. Trimming at V came to 7 bases and at J to 3 bases, leaving 7 bases not matched to a gene. Germline loops: CDR1 ENHRY, CDR2 SYGVKD. DNA for the CDR3: TGTGCCATCAAAAGGACAGGGGGCCGGTACACTGAAGCTTTCTTT. Amino acids: CAIKRTGGRYTEAFF.

This clone turned up a few times. The chain carries TRBV29-1 and TRBJ1-2, with no clear D. The V gene's germline CDR1 is SQVTM and CDR2 ANQGSEA. The CDR3 runs to 13 residues. V was trimmed by 1 base and J by 7 bases, leaving 13 bases between them. The chain's CDR3 is CSVEVGRGSGYTF. The DNA for the CDR3 is TGCAGCGTTGAAGTTGGTAGAGGGAGTGGCTACACCTTC.

The V call is TRBV11-3, the J call TRBJ2-1; tentatively, D is TRBD2 (6 bases). The CDR3 totals 14 residues. Germline CDR1 SGHNT, CDR2 YENEEA. V shed 3 bases and J shed 4 bases, with 10 bases lying between them. CDR3 loop: CASSLSGGYNEQFF. The CDR3 coding sequence is TGTGCCAGCAGCTTGTCCGGGGGTTACAATGAGCAGTTCTTC.

This chain uses TRBV29-1 with TRBJ1-4, with TRBD1 identical over 8 bases. V lost 7 bases, J lost 7 bases, and 8 bases stayed unmatched. Germline CDR1 is SQVTM and CDR2 is ANQGSEA. This CDR3 has 13 amino acids. The CDR3 DNA is TGCAGCGGGATCGGACAGGGAGGTGAAAAACTGTTTTTT. This sequence encodes CSGIGQGGEKLFF.

This clone was counted at least ten times. The rearrangement joins TRBV6-1 to TRBJ1-5; D remains unclear. Germline assignment: CDR1 MNHNS and CDR2 SASEGT. Deletions cut 3 bases from V and 5 bases from J, with 8 bases between. The CDR3 totals 13 residues. CDR3 coding DNA: TGTGCCAGCAGTGAGGGAAACCATCAGCCCCAGCATTTT. The encoded protein is CASSEGNHQPQHF.